The 30 T cell receptor beta chains in this list originate from one sample, sequenced in a study of T and B cells in COVID-19 patients (dated by TCRdb to 2020 to 2022). Instrument used: Illumina MiSeq. Multiplex PCR with BIOMED2 TRB-A/B primer pools was used to amplify the TRB rearrangements. TCRdb reprocessed the public reads (quality trimming at Q25 with fastp, clone calling with MiXCR) and kept in-frame beta chains. Here each entry gathers all rows of one CDR3 protein and keeps the most common genes and DNA. The sample table lists roughly 8,100 distinct CDR3 sequences, under 30% of them with a count of one. 17% of the sample lies in the top ten. Genomic DNA extracted from blood was used in amounts of 250-500 ng for amplification of TRB repertoires. The specimen sequenced was blood. The receptors come from a human donor with active COVID-19.

By sample fraction, this clonotype is medium-sized. This chain uses TRBV19 with TRBJ1-2; maybe TRBD1 (5 bases). V was clipped by 8 bases and J by 7 bases, with 26 bases between them. Germline assignment: CDR1 LNHDA and CDR2 SQIVND (reference sequence). This CDR3 spans 16 amino acids. The CDR3 sequence is CASSLHLESAGSGYTF. The CDR3 DNA reads TGTGCCAGTTCCCTACACCTTGAATCGGCAGGGAGTGGCTACACCTTC.

The rearrangement uses TRBV6-5 and TRBJ2-1, with D perhaps given as TRBD1 or TRBD2 (7 bases each). This CDR3 contains 15 residues. Germline loops: CDR1 MNHEY, CDR2 SVGAGI. The chain's CDR3 is CVAREGAGSYNEQFF. Written as DNA, the CDR3 is TGTGTAGCGAGGGAGGGGGCTGGCTCCTACAATGAGCAGTTCTTC.

This clonotype appeared a few times. V gene TRBV6-1 combines with J gene TRBJ1-5, with D hard to call. Germline V gene sequence: CDR1 MNHNS, CDR2 SASEGT. This CDR3 comprises 15 residues. V lost 5 bases, J lost 2 bases, and 13 bases lay in between. The CDR3, as DNA: TGTGCCAGCAGTTCCGGCGCTGGGGGCAATCAGCCCCAGCATTTT. Its translation is CASSSGAGGNQPQHF.

In its sample, this clonotype ranks as medium-sized. The chain combines TRBV5-5 with TRBJ2-2; tentatively, D is TRBD1 (6 bases). The CDR3 consists of 13 residues. The germline V and J ends were trimmed by 2 bases and 6 bases, with 8 bases remaining between them. The germline V gene has CDR1 SGHKS and CDR2 YYEKEE (reference sequence). The CDR3 here is CASSLRGSGELFF. Here the CDR3 DNA reads TGTGCCAGCAGCTTAAGGGGGTCCGGGGAGCTGTTTTTT.

The J gene is TRBJ2-3, the V gene TRBV12-3 or TRBV12-4, with TRBD1 matching 10 bases. V shed 6 bases, J shed 4 bases, and the junction held 4 bases outside the gene matches. This CDR3 spans 14 amino acids. The CDR3 region is CASSSDRGADTQYF. DNA for the CDR3: TGTGCCAGCAGCTCGGACAGGGGGGCAGATACGCAGTATTTT.

This clonotype was detected a few times. The V call is TRBV5-1, the J call TRBJ2-2, with 7 nucleotides matching TRBD1. Germline V gives CDR1 SGHRS, CDR2 YFSETQ. J lost 1 base, V lost 0 bases, and 3 bases had no gene match. The length of the CDR3 is 16 residues. The DNA of the CDR3 is TGCGCCAGCAGCTTGGAGGACAGGAGGAACACCGGGGAGCTGTTTTTT. Amino acid sequence: CASSLEDRRNTGELFF.

V gene TRBV6-5 combines with J gene TRBJ2-7; TRBD2 agrees at 8 bases. Trimming cost V 3 bases and J 5 bases; bases outside gene matches: 9. The CDR3 covers 15 residues. Germline CDR1 reads MNHEY; CDR2 reads SVGAGI. CDR3 protein: CASSYYVGGANEQYV. In nucleotides, the CDR3 is TGTGCCAGCAGTTATTATGTCGGGGGGGCGAACGAGCAGTACGTC.

This chain connects TRBV5-6 to TRBJ2-7; TRBD1 matches at 9 bases. CDR3 length equals 14 residues. V lost 6 bases and J lost 1; bases outside the gene matches: 5. Germline V gene lookup returns CDR1 SGHDT and CDR2 YYEEEE. Here the CDR3 DNA reads TGTGCCAGCACATCCGGGACAGGGTCCTACGAGCAGTACGTC. Residues: CASTSGTGSYEQYV.

The chain recombines TRBV18 with TRBJ2-7, with TRBD1 matching 11 bases. Unmatched junction bases numbered 6, after V lost 3 bases and J lost 5 bases. The CDR3 loop spans 15 amino acids. CDR1 is KGHSH and CDR2 is LQKENI in the germline V gene. The CDR3 loop is CASSPPDRGQHEQYF. DNA of the CDR3: TGTGCCAGCTCACCTCCGGACAGGGGGCAACACGAGCAGTACTTC.

The chain has TRBV5-8 and TRBJ2-2; D tentatively fits TRBD1 or TRBD2 (5 bases each). Germline CDR1 is SGHTS and CDR2 is YDEGEE. V was cut by 2 bases and J by 0 bases, with 20 bases left in between. The CDR3 length is 19 residues. CDR3 residues: CASSFMRGRAIANTGELFF. CDR3 bases: TGTGCCAGCAGCTTTATGAGGGGTAGAGCGATCGCGAACACCGGGGAGCTGTTTTTT.

Only a few counts were recorded for this clonotype. CDR3 in DNA: TGTGCCATCAGGGACAGGGAAGTTGAGACCCAGTACTTC. Its protein is CAIRDREVETQYF. The genes are TRBV10-3 and TRBJ2-5, with 8 bases that match TRBD1. The germline V gene has CDR1 ENHRY and CDR2 SYGVKD. J lost 5 bases, V lost 6 bases, and 5 bases had no gene match. The CDR3 covers 13 residues.

This clonotype is medium-sized (0.01 to 0.1%) within its sample. J is TRBJ2-1 and V is TRBV6-1; unclear D gene. Germline V gene sequence: CDR1 MNHNS, CDR2 SASEGT. The CDR3 spans 11 residues. V was cut by 6 bases and J by 10 bases, with 10 bases left in between. The DNA of the CDR3 is TGTGCCAGCAGGGGTTTCGGGGAGCAGTTCTTC. Its protein is CASRGFGEQFF.

Worth noting for this clonotype: Germline and junction disagree at one end, which may indicate a read error. This sequence joins TRBV5-6 and TRBJ2-5, with 10 nucleotides matching TRBD1. The CDR3 is made up of 15 amino acids. The V gene's germline CDR1 is SGHDT and CDR2 YYEEEE. In DNA form, the CDR3 reads TGCGCCAGCAGCCTCCGGACAGGGGGCCAAGAGACCCAGTACTTC. It yields the protein CASSLRTGGQETQYF.

Judged by abundance, this clonotype is medium-sized. The chain couples TRBV15 to TRBJ1-4; D is possibly TRBD1 (5 bases). V was shortened by 3 bases and J by 5 bases, with 19 bases between the two germline ends. The CDR3 totals 17 residues. Germline V lookup: CDR1 LNHNV, CDR2 YYDKDF (reference sequence). The DNA for the CDR3 is TGTGCCACCAGCAGGCCAGCCGACGTAGGGGACAATGAAAAACTGTTTTTT. As protein: CATSRPADVGDNEKLFF. Looking up the rest from reference TRBV15 and TRBJ1-4 gives the full variable domain: DAMVIQNPRYQVTQFGKPVTLSCSQTLNHNVMYWYQQKSSQAPKLLFHYYDKDFNNEADTPDNFQSRRPNTSFCFLDIRSPGLGDTAMYLCATSRPADVGDNEKLFFGSGTQLSVL.

This chain links TRBV10-3 with TRBJ2-2; TRBD1 matches at 10 bases. There are 15 residues in the CDR3. Losses at the gene ends were 6 bases for V and 5 bases for J; bases not matched to a gene: 6. In germline, CDR1 is ENHRY, CDR2 SYGVKD. The CDR3 loop reads CAISQTGGETGELFF. As DNA, the CDR3 is TGTGCCATCAGCCAGACAGGGGGCGAGACCGGGGAGCTGTTTTTT.

The sample holds a few counts of this clonotype. The chain combines TRBV12-3 or TRBV12-4 with TRBJ1-6; D is undetermined. The CDR3 runs 15 residues. Trimming removed 6 bases at V and 9 bases at J, with 18 bases between. The DNA for the CDR3 is TGTGCCAGCAGCTCCTACTTGCCCCGGGGTTCACCCCTCCACTTT. Translated: CASSSYLPRGSPLHF.

The chain couples TRBV10-1 to TRBJ2-1; 7 bases agree with TRBD1. CDR1 and CDR2 from the germline V gene are WNHNN and SYGVQD (reference sequence). The CDR3 has 14 amino acids. V dropped 6 bases and J dropped 8; count of bases not matched to a gene: 10. Here the CDR3 reads CASRAEGGRYEQFF. Written as DNA, the CDR3 is TGCGCCAGCAGGGCGGAAGGGGGCAGGTATGAGCAGTTCTTC.

The sample holds a few counts of this clonotype. The chain joins TRBV5-6 to TRBJ2-4; D is unclear. V gave up 0 bases and J gave up 5 bases, with 12 bases separating them. CDR3 size: 15 residues. Germline lookup yields CDR1 SGHDT and CDR2 YYEEEE. Here the CDR3 DNA reads TGTGCCAGCAGCTTGGGTCTTAGCAGCCAAAACATTCAGTACTTC. It is translated as CASSLGLSSQNIQYF.

This clonotype occurred a few times. This chain joins TRBV6-2 or TRBV6-3 and TRBJ2-6; TRBD2 matches 7 bases. The CDR3 spans 15 residues. Germline lookup yields CDR1 MNHEY and CDR2 SVGEGT. Trimming at V came to 8 bases and at J to 4 bases, leaving 8 bases not matched to a gene. For the CDR3, the DNA is TGTGCCAGCCGTCCGGGGGGATCCGGGGCCAACGTCCTGACTTTC. It translates to CASRPGGSGANVLTF.

By sample share, this clonotype is medium-sized (0.01 to 0.1%). The chain combines TRBV5-6 with TRBJ1-2; 8 positions match TRBD1. Germline V gene lookup returns CDR1 SGHDT and CDR2 YYEEEE. Germline trimming cut 5 bases from V and 8 bases from J; bases unmatched to any gene: 11. The CDR3 runs to 14 residues. CDR3 DNA sequence: TGTGCCAGCAGTCGACGGGCAGGGGGCAGGGGCTACACCTTC. Protein: CASSRRAGGRGYTF.

The chain links TRBV19 to TRBJ1-1, with 9 positions matching TRBD1. This CDR3 is built from 17 residues. V was pared by 5 bases and J by 3 bases, with 13 bases of the junction left unmatched. The germline CDR1 and CDR2 sequences are LNHDA and SQIVND (reference sequence). The CDR3 protein is CASSSPGTGKEYTEAFF. The CDR3 DNA follows: TGTGCCAGTAGTTCCCCCGGGACAGGGAAGGAGTACACTGAAGCTTTCTTT.

This clonotype is labeled medium-sized (0.01 to 0.1%). The chain employs TRBV19 and TRBJ2-3; D perhaps matches TRBD2 (7 bases). The ends were cut back, 5 bases at V and 3 bases at J, with 18 bases in the middle. Germline-derived CDR1 and CDR2 are LNHDA and SQIVND (reference sequence). The CDR3 extends over 16 amino acids. CDR3 coding DNA: TGTGCCAGTAGTTTAGCCGACGGGGGGCGAACAGATACGCAGTATTTT. Translating it yields CASSLADGGRTDTQYF. The full variable domain, its missing parts supplied by reference TRBV19 and TRBJ2-3, is DGGITQSPKYLFRKEGQNVTLSCEQNLNHDAMYWYRQDPGQGLRLIYYSQIVNDFQKGDIAEGYSVSREKKESFPLTVTSAQKNPTAFYLCASSLADGGRTDTQYFGPGTRLTVL.

V gene TRBV20-1 combines with J gene TRBJ2-3; 11 nucleotides agree with TRBD1. Germline loops: CDR1 DFQATT, CDR2 SNEGSKA (reference sequence). This CDR3 spans 14 amino acids. V lost 6 bases, J lost 2 bases, and 4 bases stayed unmatched. DNA of the CDR3: TGCAGTGCCAGCGGACAGGGGGCCACAGATACGCAGTATTTT. Its translation: CSASGQGATDTQYF.

Relative to its sample, this clonotype is medium-sized. The chain combines TRBV6-5 with TRBJ2-2; 8 bases map to TRBD2. Germline V gives CDR1 MNHEY, CDR2 SVGAGI. This CDR3 has 16 residues. V lost 8 bases to trimming and J lost 6 bases; unmatched junction nucleotides: 14. The CDR3 DNA is TGTGCCAGCCTCGGGGGGGGGGCGCTAAGGTCCGGGGAGCTGTTTTTT. Residues: CASLGGGALRSGELFF.

The chain combines TRBV12-3 or TRBV12-4 with TRBJ1-5, with D perhaps matching TRBD1 (6 bases). CDR3 length equals 13 residues. Trimming shortened V by 2 bases and J by 4 bases, and 6 bases separated the two germline ends. CDR3 residues: CASSLQGNQPQHF. DNA for the CDR3: TGTGCCAGCAGTTTACAGGGGAATCAGCCCCAGCATTTT.

CDR3 coding DNA: TGTGCCAGCAGCTTTCAGGGGGCTTATAGGGCTGAAGCTTTCTTT. It codes for CASSFQGAYRAEAFF. The rearrangement joins TRBV7-6 to TRBJ1-1; 8 bases map to TRBD1. The germline gives CDR1 SGHVS, CDR2 FNYEAQ. This CDR3 is built from 15 residues. V shed 3 bases, J shed 6 bases, and the junction held 9 bases outside the gene matches.

In its sample, this clonotype is medium-sized (0.01 to 0.1%). The chain links TRBV19 to TRBJ2-5; no clear D gene. CDR3 size: 13 residues. Germline V CDR1 and CDR2: LNHDA, SQIVND (reference sequence). Trimming left V 3 bases short and J 2 bases short, with 7 bases between. In DNA form, the CDR3 reads TGTGCCAGTAGTATTTCCGTTCAAGAGACCCAGTACTTC. The encoded protein is CASSISVQETQYF. Looking up the rest from reference TRBV19 and TRBJ2-5 gives the full variable domain: DGGITQSPKYLFRKEGQNVTLSCEQNLNHDAMYWYRQDPGQGLRLIYYSQIVNDFQKGDIAEGYSVSREKKESFPLTVTSAQKNPTAFYLCASSISVQETQYFGPGTRLLVL.

In this sample, this clonotype is medium-sized. The V call is TRBV29-1, the J call TRBJ2-1; 7 bases match TRBD2. The CDR3 runs to 14 residues. From germline, CDR1 is SQVTM and CDR2 ANQGSEA. The V and J ends lost 4 bases and 1 base, in that order; junction bases with no gene match: 4. CDR3 protein: CSVVGGGSYNEQFF. CDR3 bases: TGCAGCGTTGTTGGGGGGGGTTCCTACAATGAGCAGTTCTTC.

This clonotype came up a few times. The V gene is TRBV7-9, the J gene TRBJ2-4; D is possibly TRBD1 (6 bases). The length of the CDR3 is 14 residues. From germline, CDR1 is SEHNR and CDR2 FQNEAQ (reference sequence). V shed 7 bases and J shed 5 bases, with 15 bases lying between them. DNA of the CDR3: TGTGCCAGCACCCAAACAGGGACCCAAAACATTCAGTACTTC. Its translation: CASTQTGTQNIQYF.

The chain combines TRBV7-2 with TRBJ2-2; 8 nucleotides line up with TRBD2. Germline V gene data show CDR1 as SGHTA and CDR2 as FQGNSA. The CDR3 sequence is 15 residues long. V shed 1 base and J 5 bases; nucleotides not matched to a gene: 3. CDR3 residues: CASSLETGGTGELFF. In DNA form, the CDR3 reads TGTGCCAGCAGCTTAGAAACGGGGGGGACCGGGGAGCTGTTTTTT.